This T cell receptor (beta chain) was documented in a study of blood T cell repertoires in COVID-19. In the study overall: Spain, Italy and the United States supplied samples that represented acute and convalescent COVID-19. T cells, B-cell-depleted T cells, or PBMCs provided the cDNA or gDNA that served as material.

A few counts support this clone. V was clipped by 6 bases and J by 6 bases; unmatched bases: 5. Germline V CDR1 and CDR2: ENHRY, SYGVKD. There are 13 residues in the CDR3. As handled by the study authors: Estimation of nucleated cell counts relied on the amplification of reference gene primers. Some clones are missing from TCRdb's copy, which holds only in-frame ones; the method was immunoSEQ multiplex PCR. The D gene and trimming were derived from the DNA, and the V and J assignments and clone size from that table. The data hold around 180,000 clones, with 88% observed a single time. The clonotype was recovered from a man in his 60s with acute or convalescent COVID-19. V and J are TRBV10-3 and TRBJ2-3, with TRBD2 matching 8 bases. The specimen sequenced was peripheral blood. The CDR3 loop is CAIRGTRDDTQYF. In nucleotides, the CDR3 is TGTGCCATCAGGGGGACTAGAGACGATACGCAGTATTTT.